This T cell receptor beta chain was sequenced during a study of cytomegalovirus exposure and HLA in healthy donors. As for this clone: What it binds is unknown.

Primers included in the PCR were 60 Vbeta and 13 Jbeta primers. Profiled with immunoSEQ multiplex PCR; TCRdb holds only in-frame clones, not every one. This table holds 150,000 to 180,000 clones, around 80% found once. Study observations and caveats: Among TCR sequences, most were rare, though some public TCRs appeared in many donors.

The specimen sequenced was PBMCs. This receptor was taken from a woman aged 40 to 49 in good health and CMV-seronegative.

The CDR3: CASSWTGVSEQYF. The CDR3 DNA follows: TGCGCCAGCAGCTGGACAGGGGTGTCCGAGCAGTACTTC. The rearrangement uses TRBV5-1 and TRBJ2-7; TRBD1 matches 9 bases. The trim removed 3 bases at V and 6 bases at J, leaving 4 bases unmatched. The CDR3 has 13 residues. Looked up from germline, CDR1 is SGHRS and CDR2 is YFSETQ.